These 20 T cell receptor beta chains were all obtained from the same sample, sequenced in a study of human T cells and chemical hapten exposure. Indicated time point: patch test 1, 2 weeks after DPC sensitization. Sample treatment: therapeutic diphenylcyclopropenone sensitization with weekly scalp DPC. One entry per CDR3 protein, called by TCRdb with MiXCR from the RACE reads. The data show under 200,000 distinct CDR3 sequences, with around 13% seen just once and 1.5% to 2% held by the top ten. The sequenced sample was whole blood, obtained in connection with sensitization to the hapten diphenylcyclopropenone (DPC). These receptor sequences come from a woman between 25 and 40 years old with alopecia areata. Some clones in this sample may be carry-over from other donors' samples.

This clonotype was seen once. The genes are TRBV20-1 and TRBJ2-7, with D perhaps matching TRBD1 or TRBD2 (5 bases each). Deletions cut 0 bases from V and 9 bases from J, with 15 bases between. This CDR3 comprises 13 residues. From germline, CDR1 is DFQATT and CDR2 SNEGSKA (reference sequence). As DNA, the CDR3 is TGCAGTGCTAGAGATCCTACGGGACGAGGGCAGTACTTC. It translates to CSARDPTGRGQYF.

The chain couples TRBV6-6 to TRBJ1-4, with D maybe TRBD1 (5 bases). V gave up 6 bases and J gave up 8 bases, with 19 bases separating them. This CDR3 contains 15 residues. Germline-derived CDR1 and CDR2 are MNHNY and SVGAGI (reference sequence). CDR3 residues: CASRRSGPQEEKLFF. The DNA of the CDR3 is TGTGCCAGCAGACGATCAGGGCCCCAGGAGGAAAAACTGTTTTTT.

V gene TRBV5-1 combines with J gene TRBJ2-7; D unresolved. The CDR3 is 12 amino acids. V gave up 0 bases and J gave up 6 bases, with 7 bases separating them. Germline V CDR1 and CDR2: SGHRS, YFSETQ. The CDR3 DNA reads as TGCGCCAGCAGCTTGGCGGGCCTCGAGCAGTACTTC. Amino acids: CASSLAGLEQYF.

The chain links TRBV7-9 to TRBJ1-5, with D possibly being TRBD1 (5 bases). Trimming cost V 4 bases and J 4 bases, with 14 bases left between them. CDR1 SEHNR and CDR2 FQNEAQ come from the germline V gene (reference sequence). The CDR3 runs to 15 residues. The CDR3 bases are TGTGCCAGCAGCTGGGGGTCGGGGGTAAATCAGCCCCAGCATTTT. As protein: CASSWGSGVNQPQHF.

This clonotype was recorded at least ten times. The chain employs TRBV6-6 and TRBJ1-1; 7 nucleotides align to TRBD1. CDR3 length: 14 residues. V lost 2 bases and J lost 4; bases outside the gene matches: 4. Germline V gene data show CDR1 as MNHNY and CDR2 as SVGAGI (reference sequence). CDR3 region: CASSYGTAPTEAFF. The CDR3 nucleotides are TGTGCCAGCAGTTACGGGACAGCCCCCACTGAAGCTTTCTTT.

This sequence joins TRBV6-6 and TRBJ1-1; TRBD1 is a possible D gene (5 bases). The germline CDR1 and CDR2 sequences are MNHNY and SVGAGI (reference sequence). Between the trimmed V and J ends, which lost 4 bases and 5 bases, there was a span of 17 bases. The CDR3 totals 15 residues. DNA for the CDR3: TGTGCCAGCAGTTCCGCCGCGGGGGAGGGGACTGAAGCTTTCTTT. It specifies CASSSAAGEGTEAFF.

The rearrangement links TRBV5-1 to TRBJ2-3; 8 bases are shared with TRBD2. Germline loops: CDR1 SGHRS, CDR2 YFSETQ. Losses at the gene ends were 3 bases for V and 3 bases for J; bases not matched to a gene: 3. The length of the CDR3 is 14 residues. The CDR3 reads CASSSERETDTQYF. In DNA form, the CDR3 reads TGCGCCAGCAGCTCTGAGCGGGAGACAGATACGCAGTATTTT.

The gene calls are TRBV6-5 and TRBJ2-2; 10 bases line up with TRBD1. Germline V CDR1 and CDR2: MNHEY, SVGAGI. V was clipped by 10 bases and J by 3 bases; unmatched bases: 5. The CDR3 extends over 14 amino acids. CDR3 residues: CATSGTGDTGELFF. As DNA, the CDR3 is TGTGCCACCTCCGGGACAGGGGACACCGGGGAGCTGTTTTTT.

This sequence joins TRBV5-1 and TRBJ2-2; 11 nucleotides align to TRBD2. Germline CDR1 SGHRS, CDR2 YFSETQ. CDR3 size: 19 residues. J gave up 0 bases and V 0 bases, and 7 bases lay outside the gene matches. CDR3 region: CASSLVPLAGGSNTGELFF. The CDR3 nucleotides are TGCGCCAGCAGCTTGGTACCCCTAGCGGGGGGCTCGAACACCGGGGAGCTGTTTTTT.

V and J are TRBV7-9 and TRBJ1-4, with 7 bases identical to TRBD1. CDR3 length: 14 amino acids. The germline V gene has CDR1 SEHNR and CDR2 FQNEAQ (reference sequence). The trim removed 4 bases at V and 7 bases at J, leaving 6 bases unmatched. The chain's CDR3 is CASSWTGTVEKLFF. Written as DNA, the CDR3 is TGTGCCAGCAGCTGGACAGGAACGGTTGAAAAACTGTTTTTT.

Only a few counts were recorded for this clonotype. V is TRBV13 and J is TRBJ1-2; a weak D match, TRBD1 (5 bases). The CDR3 covers 15 residues. Germline CDR1 is PRHDT and CDR2 is FYEKMQ (reference sequence). V shed 0 bases and J shed 3 bases, with 11 bases lying between them. The CDR3 here is CASSLGSGLHYGYTF. The CDR3 nucleotides are TGTGCCAGCAGCTTAGGTTCGGGGCTACACTATGGCTACACCTTC.

There are a few counts of this clonotype. The CDR3 region is CASSYSGLGETQYF. In nucleotides, the CDR3 is TGTGCCAGCAGTTACTCCGGCCTAGGAGAGACCCAGTACTTC. The chain joins TRBV6-2 or TRBV6-3 to TRBJ2-5; D not certain. V was shortened by 0 bases and J by 4 bases, with 9 bases between the two germline ends. The CDR3 is made up of 14 amino acids. Per germline, CDR1 MNHEY and CDR2 SVGEGT.

This clonotype has a count of ten or more. This rearrangement joins TRBV29-1 to TRBJ2-7, with TRBD1 matching 8 bases. The CDR3 totals 14 residues. V trimming: 4 bases; J trimming: 2 bases; junction bases outside the gene matches: 7. Germline CDR1 SQVTM, CDR2 ANQGSEA. The CDR3 protein is CSVVGTGEAYEQYF. The CDR3 nucleotides are TGCAGCGTTGTCGGGACAGGTGAGGCCTACGAGCAGTACTTC.

The V call is TRBV6-5, the J call TRBJ1-1, with D tentatively TRBD1 (6 bases). The germline V gene has CDR1 MNHEY and CDR2 SVGAGI. V shed 5 bases and J shed 1 base, with 11 bases lying between them. This CDR3 has 14 amino acids. CDR3 bases: TGTGCCAGCAGTAGGGCGACAGGGAACACTGAAGCTTTCTTT. Encoded protein: CASSRATGNTEAFF.

The rearrangement uses TRBV28 and TRBJ2-1, with D maybe TRBD2 (5 bases). The CDR3 runs 15 residues. Deletions cut 3 bases from V and 6 bases from J, with 15 bases between. The V gene's germline CDR1 is MDHEN and CDR2 SYDVKM. CDR3 nucleotide sequence: TGTGCCAGCAGTTTTTGGGGAGCCCGGGGCAATGAGCAGTTCTTC. Amino acids: CASSFWGARGNEQFF.

The table lists this clonotype with a few counts. This chain uses TRBV25-1 with TRBJ2-5, with TRBD1 matching 10 bases. The CDR3 extends over 14 amino acids. From germline, CDR1 is MGHDK and CDR2 SYGVNS. The ends lost 4 bases at V and 5 bases at J; junction bases unmatched: 4. The CDR3 protein is CASSGQGAGETQYF. CDR3 nucleotide sequence: TGTGCCAGCAGTGGACAGGGGGCAGGGGAGACCCAGTACTTC.

This clonotype was seen repeatedly, ten times or more. This chain joins TRBV7-2 and TRBJ2-3; D may be TRBD1 or TRBD2 (5 bases each). The V gene's germline CDR1 is SGHTA and CDR2 FQGNSA. The CDR3 is 14 residues long. Deletions cut 4 bases from V and 9 bases from J, with 17 bases between. In DNA, the CDR3 is TGTGCCAGCAGCTCGGGACCGACCTCCGACACGCAGTATTTT. Its protein is CASSSGPTSDTQYF.

The table lists this clonotype with a few counts. The chain recombines TRBV29-1 with TRBJ2-3; D possibly corresponds to TRBD1 (6 bases). Germline CDR1 is SQVTM and CDR2 is ANQGSEA. This CDR3 contains 14 residues. Trimming took 6 bases from V and 10 from J, leaving 23 bases between them. The CDR3 nucleotides are TGCAGCGTCCAGACCTCAGGGGACCCCAGCCCGCAGTATTTT. Encoded protein: CSVQTSGDPSPQYF.

The chain is built from TRBV9 and TRBJ2-3; 14 positions agree with TRBD2. CDR3 length: 20 amino acids. Unmatched junction bases numbered 9, after V lost 0 bases and J lost 0 bases. Germline loops: CDR1 SGDLS, CDR2 YYNGEE. CDR3 amino acids: CASSVGQAGTSGGSTDTQYF. The CDR3 DNA reads TGTGCCAGCAGCGTAGGACAGGCTGGGACTAGCGGGGGTAGCACAGATACGCAGTATTTT.

The V gene is TRBV7-9, the J gene TRBJ2-1, with 10 positions matching TRBD2. V dropped 4 bases and J dropped 7; count of bases not matched to a gene: 4. The CDR3 covers 14 residues. Germline V lookup: CDR1 SEHNR, CDR2 FQNEAQ (reference sequence). The chain's CDR3 is CASSSGLASNEQFF. CDR3 bases: TGTGCCAGCAGCTCGGGACTAGCGTCAAATGAGCAGTTCTTC.